This TCR beta chain is from a study of cytomegalovirus exposure and HLA in healthy donors. This clone came up once. As yet, its antigen is unknown. Germline V gene sequence: CDR1 ENHRY, CDR2 SYGVKD. The CDR3 consists of 14 residues. V lost 0 bases to trimming and J lost 4 bases, with 10 bases between them. It was with 60 Vbeta and 13 Jbeta primers that the PCR ran. As originally analysed: Later analysis identified 88 million or so unique TCR beta chains, approximately 11 million shared. Generated by immunoSEQ multiplex PCR, the TCRdb table keeps only in-frame clones and is missing some. The DNA gave D and trimming, while V, J and clone size come from that table. The data contain about 300,000 clones, 86% of them seen just once; the ten biggest clones take up 3.5% to 4%. Study findings and constraints: The study recorded about 160 TCR beta chains that were cytomegalovirus-associated. Owing to their indistinguishability, certain V segments, notably TRBV6-2 and TRBV6-3, were excluded.

This chain connects TRBV10-3 to TRBJ2-7, with D possibly matching TRBD1 (7 bases). This TCR derives from a man aged 40-50 years in good health and CMV-seropositive. Input material: PBMCs. This CDR3 is CAISESPGGYEQYF. The CDR3 nucleotides are TGTGCCATCAGTGAGTCCCCAGGGGGGTACGAGCAGTACTTC.